This TCR beta chain comes out of a study of early T cells in non-severe SARS-CoV-2 infection. This clonotype occurred many times. Each cDNA molecule carried a unique molecular identifier. TCRdb processed the 5' RACE reads anew with MiXCR; each CDR3 protein has one entry. The sample consists of 35,000 to 40,000 distinct CDR3 sequences, approximately 5.8% of them appearing once. This CDR3 comprises 14 residues. Germline CDR1 is LGHDT and CDR2 is YNNKEL (reference sequence). With 6 bases removed from V and 2 bases from J, the gap between germline ends came to 12 bases. The sample consisted of whole blood. This TCR was recovered from an adult who was a healthcare worker with PCR-confirmed SARS-CoV-2 infection or an uninfected control (not recorded which). J is TRBJ2-3 and V is TRBV3-1; D remains ambiguous. The CDR3 bases are TGTGCCAGCAGTTGGAAGGTAAACACAGATACGCAGTATTTT. Translating it yields CASSWKVNTDTQYF.